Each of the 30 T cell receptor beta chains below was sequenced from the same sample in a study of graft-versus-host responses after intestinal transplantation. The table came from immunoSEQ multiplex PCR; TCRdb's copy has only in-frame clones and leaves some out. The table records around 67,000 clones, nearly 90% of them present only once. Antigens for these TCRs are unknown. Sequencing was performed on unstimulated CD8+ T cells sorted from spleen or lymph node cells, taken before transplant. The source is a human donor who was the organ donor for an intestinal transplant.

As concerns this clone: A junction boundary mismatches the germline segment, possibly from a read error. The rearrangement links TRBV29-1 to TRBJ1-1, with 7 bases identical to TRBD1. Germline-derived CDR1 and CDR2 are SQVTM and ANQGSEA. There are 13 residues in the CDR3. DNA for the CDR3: TGCAGCGCTGAACAGGGGATGAACACTGAAGCTTTCTTT. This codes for CSAEQGMNTEAFF. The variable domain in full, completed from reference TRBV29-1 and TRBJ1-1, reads SAVISQKPSRDICQRGTSLTIQCQVDSQVTMMFWYRQQPGQSLTLIATANQGSEATYESGFVIDKFPISRPNLTFSTLTVSNMSPEDSSIYLCSAEQGMNTEAFFGQGTRLTVV.

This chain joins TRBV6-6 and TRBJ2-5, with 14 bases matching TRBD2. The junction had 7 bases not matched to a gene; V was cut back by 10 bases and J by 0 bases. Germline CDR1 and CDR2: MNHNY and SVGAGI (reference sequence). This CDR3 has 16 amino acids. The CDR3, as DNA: TGTGCCACCAAGGGACTAGCGGGGGTAAACCAAGAGACCCAGTACTTC. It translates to CATKGLAGVNQETQYF.

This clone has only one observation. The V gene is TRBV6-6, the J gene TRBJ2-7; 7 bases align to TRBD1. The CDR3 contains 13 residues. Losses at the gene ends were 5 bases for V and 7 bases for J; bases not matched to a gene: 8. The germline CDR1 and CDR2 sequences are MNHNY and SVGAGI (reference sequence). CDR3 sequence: CASSNQQGPEQYV. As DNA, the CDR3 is TGTGCCAGCAGTAATCAACAGGGGCCAGAGCAGTACGTC.

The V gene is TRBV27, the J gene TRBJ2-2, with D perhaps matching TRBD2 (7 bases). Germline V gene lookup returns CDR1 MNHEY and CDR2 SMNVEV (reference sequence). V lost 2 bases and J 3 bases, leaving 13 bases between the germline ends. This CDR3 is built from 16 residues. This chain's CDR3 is CASSLGEGVDTGELFF. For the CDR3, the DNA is TGTGCCAGCAGTTTAGGGGAGGGGGTGGACACCGGGGAGCTGTTTTTT.

The CDR3 region has the DNA TGTGCCAGCAGCCAAGATCCTAGCGGGGGCCGCCAAGAGACCCAGTACTTC. Translation: CASSQDPSGGRQETQYF. The chain employs TRBV4-2 and TRBJ2-5, with 10 bases matching TRBD2. Germline CDR1 reads LGHNA; CDR2 reads YNFKEQ. V gave up 0 bases and J gave up 1 base; unmatched junction bases: 5. There are 17 residues in the CDR3.

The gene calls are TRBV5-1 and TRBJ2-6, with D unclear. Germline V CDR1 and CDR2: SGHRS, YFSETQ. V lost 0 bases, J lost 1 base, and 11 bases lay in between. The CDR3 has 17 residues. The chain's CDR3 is CASSLDQAPSGANVLTF. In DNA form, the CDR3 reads TGCGCCAGCAGCTTGGACCAGGCGCCTTCTGGGGCCAACGTCCTGACTTTC.

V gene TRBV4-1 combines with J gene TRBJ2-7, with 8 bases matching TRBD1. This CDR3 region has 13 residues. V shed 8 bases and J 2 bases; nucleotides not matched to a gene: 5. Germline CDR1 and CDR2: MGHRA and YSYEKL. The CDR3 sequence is CASRQGIPYEQYV. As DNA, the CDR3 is TGCGCCAGCCGACAGGGGATCCCCTACGAGCAGTACGTC.

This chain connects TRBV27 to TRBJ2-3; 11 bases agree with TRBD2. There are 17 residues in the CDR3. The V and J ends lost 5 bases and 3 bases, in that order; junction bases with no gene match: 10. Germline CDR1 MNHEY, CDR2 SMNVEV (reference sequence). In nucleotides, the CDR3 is TGTGCCAGCAGTCTCCTAGCGGGGGGCCCCGGGACAGATACGCAGTATTTT. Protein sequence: CASSLLAGGPGTDTQYF.

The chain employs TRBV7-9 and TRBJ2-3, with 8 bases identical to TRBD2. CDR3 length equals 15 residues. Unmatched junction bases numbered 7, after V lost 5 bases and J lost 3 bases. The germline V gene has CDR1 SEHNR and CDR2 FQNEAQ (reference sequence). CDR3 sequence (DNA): TGTGCCAGCAGCCCCGCGGGGGGAGCAACAGATACGCAGTATTTT. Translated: CASSPAGGATDTQYF.

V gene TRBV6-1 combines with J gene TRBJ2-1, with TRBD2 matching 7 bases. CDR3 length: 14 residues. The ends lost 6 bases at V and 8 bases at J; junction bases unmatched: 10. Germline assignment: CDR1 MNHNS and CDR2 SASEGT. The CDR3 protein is CASSFSGAVYEQFF. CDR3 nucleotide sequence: TGTGCCAGCAGCTTCAGCGGGGCCGTTTATGAGCAGTTCTTC.

CDR3 in DNA: TGCGCCAGCAGGGGCATCCCAAAAAACTATGGCTACACCTTC. It translates to CASRGIPKNYGYTF. This chain links TRBV5-1 with TRBJ1-2; no reliable D call. The CDR3 runs to 14 residues. Per germline, CDR1 SGHRS and CDR2 YFSETQ. V gave up 5 bases and J gave up 2 bases, with 13 bases separating them.

The CDR3 coding sequence is TGTGCCAGTGACAGGGGGCAGGCCACTGAAGCTTTCTTT. Protein: CASDRGQATEAFF. The rearrangement uses TRBV2 and TRBJ1-1; TRBD1 matches 10 bases. The germline gives CDR1 SNHLY, CDR2 FYNNEI. The V segment lost 9 bases and the J segment 4 bases; nucleotides outside the gene matches: 5. This CDR3 has 13 residues.

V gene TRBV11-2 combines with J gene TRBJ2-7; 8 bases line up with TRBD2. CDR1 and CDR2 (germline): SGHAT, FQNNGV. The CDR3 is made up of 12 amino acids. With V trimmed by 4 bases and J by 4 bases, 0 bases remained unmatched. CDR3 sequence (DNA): TGTGCCAGCAGCTCTAGCGGGTACGAGCAGTACGTC. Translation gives CASSSSGYEQYV.

CDR3 bases: TGCGCCAGCAGCCAAAGAATCCCGGGACAGGCGTACCCCGGTATGAACACTGAAGCTTTCTTT. Its protein product is CASSQRIPGQAYPGMNTEAFF. V is TRBV4-3 and J is TRBJ1-1; 8 bases line up with TRBD1. Germline V CDR1 and CDR2: LGHNA, YSLEER. J was trimmed by 0 bases and V by 2 bases; bases with no gene match: 20. This CDR3 has 21 amino acids.

The CDR3 bases are TGTGCCAGCAGTGTTTCCGGAGGTGGCGGGGAGCTGTTTTTT. Its translation is CASSVSGGGGELFF. The chain joins TRBV27 to TRBJ2-2, with D maybe TRBD2 (5 bases). V was trimmed by 5 bases and J by 7 bases, leaving 14 bases between them. The CDR3 has 14 residues. Germline CDR1 MNHEY, CDR2 SMNVEV (reference sequence).

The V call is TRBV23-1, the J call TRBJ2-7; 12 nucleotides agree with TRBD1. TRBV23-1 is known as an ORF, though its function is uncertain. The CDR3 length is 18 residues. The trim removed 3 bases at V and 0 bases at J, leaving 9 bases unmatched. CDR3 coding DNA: TGCGCCAGCAGTCACCGAGGGACAGGGGGCAAAGGCTCCTACGAGCAGTACGTC. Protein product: CASSHRGTGGKGSYEQYV.

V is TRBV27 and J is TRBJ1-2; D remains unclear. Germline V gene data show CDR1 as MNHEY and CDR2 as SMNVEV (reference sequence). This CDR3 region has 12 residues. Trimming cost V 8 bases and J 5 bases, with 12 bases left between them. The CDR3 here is CASGDTAYGYTF. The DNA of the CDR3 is TGTGCCAGCGGAGATACGGCGTATGGCTACACCTTC.

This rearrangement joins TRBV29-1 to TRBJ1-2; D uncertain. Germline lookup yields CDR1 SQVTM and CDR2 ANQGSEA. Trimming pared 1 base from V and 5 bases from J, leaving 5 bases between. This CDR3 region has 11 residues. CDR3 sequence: CSVEGRYGYTF. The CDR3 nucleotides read TGCAGCGTTGAAGGTAGATATGGCTACACCTTC.

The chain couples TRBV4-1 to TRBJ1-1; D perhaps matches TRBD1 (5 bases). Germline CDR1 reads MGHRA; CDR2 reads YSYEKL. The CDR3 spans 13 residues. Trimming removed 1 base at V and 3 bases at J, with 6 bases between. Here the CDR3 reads CASSQATDTEAFF. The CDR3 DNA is TGCGCCAGCAGCCAAGCGACAGACACTGAAGCTTTCTTT.

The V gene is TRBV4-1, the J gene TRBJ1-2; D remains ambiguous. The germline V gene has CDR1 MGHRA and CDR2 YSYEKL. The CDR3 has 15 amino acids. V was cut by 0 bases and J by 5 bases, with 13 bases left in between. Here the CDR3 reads CASSQDQLELYGYTF. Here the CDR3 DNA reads TGCGCCAGCAGCCAAGATCAACTGGAGCTTTATGGCTACACCTTC.

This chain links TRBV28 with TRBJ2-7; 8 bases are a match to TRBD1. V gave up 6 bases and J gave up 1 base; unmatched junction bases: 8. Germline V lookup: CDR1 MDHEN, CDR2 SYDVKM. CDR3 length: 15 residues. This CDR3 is CASRSDRVESYEQYV. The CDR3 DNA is TGTGCCAGCAGATCGGACAGGGTCGAATCCTACGAGCAGTACGTC.

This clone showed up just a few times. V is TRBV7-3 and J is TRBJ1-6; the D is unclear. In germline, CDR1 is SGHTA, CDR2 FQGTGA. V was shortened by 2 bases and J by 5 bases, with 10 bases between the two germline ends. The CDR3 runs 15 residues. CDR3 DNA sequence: TGTGCCAGCAGCTTATACTCAGGCCATAATTCACCCCTCCACTTT. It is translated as CASSLYSGHNSPLHF.

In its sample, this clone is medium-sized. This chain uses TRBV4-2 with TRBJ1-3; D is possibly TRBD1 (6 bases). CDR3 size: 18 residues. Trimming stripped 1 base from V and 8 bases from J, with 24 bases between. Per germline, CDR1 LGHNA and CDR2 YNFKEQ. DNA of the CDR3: TGTGCCAGCAGCCAAGTCTTCCCCCATAGGGACAATGAGGACACCATATATTTT. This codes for CASSQVFPHRDNEDTIYF.

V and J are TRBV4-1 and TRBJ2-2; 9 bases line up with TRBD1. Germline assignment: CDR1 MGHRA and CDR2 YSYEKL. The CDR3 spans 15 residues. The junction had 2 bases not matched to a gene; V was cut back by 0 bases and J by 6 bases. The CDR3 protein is CASSQDRQGAGELFF. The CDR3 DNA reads TGCGCCAGCAGCCAAGACCGACAGGGGGCCGGGGAGCTGTTTTTT.

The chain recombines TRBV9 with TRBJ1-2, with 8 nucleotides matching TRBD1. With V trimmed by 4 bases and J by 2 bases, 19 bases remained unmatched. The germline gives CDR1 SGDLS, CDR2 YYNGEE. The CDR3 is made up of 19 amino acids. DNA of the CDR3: TGTGCCAGCAGCTCTCGTCTCCCCCCGACAGGGGCACTCAACTATGGCTACACCTTC. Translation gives CASSSRLPPTGALNYGYTF.

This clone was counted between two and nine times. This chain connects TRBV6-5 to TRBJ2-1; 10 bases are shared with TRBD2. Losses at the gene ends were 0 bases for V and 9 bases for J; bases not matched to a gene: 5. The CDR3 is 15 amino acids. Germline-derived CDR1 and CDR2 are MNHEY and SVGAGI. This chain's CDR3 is CASSYSKRGGIEQFF. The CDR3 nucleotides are TGTGCCAGCAGTTACTCTAAGCGGGGGGGCATTGAGCAGTTCTTC.

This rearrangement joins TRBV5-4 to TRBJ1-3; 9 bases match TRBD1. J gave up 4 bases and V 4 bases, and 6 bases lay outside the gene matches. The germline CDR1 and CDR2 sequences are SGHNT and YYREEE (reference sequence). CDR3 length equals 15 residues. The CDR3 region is CASSIDRGNGNTIYF. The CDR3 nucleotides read TGTGCCAGCAGCATCGACAGGGGGAACGGAAACACCATATATTTT.

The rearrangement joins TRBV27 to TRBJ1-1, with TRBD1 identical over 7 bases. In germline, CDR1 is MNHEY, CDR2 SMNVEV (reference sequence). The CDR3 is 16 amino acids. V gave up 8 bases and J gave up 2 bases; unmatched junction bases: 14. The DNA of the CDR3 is TGTGCCAGCCGGACTATGCCAGGGACAGTCAACACTGAAGCTTTCTTT. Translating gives CASRTMPGTVNTEAFF.

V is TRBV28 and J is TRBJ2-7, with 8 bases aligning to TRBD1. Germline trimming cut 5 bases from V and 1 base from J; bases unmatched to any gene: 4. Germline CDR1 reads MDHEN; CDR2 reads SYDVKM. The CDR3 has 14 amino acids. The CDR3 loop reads CASSLRDRSYEQYV. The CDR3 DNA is TGTGCCAGCAGTCTGCGGGACAGGTCCTACGAGCAGTACGTC.

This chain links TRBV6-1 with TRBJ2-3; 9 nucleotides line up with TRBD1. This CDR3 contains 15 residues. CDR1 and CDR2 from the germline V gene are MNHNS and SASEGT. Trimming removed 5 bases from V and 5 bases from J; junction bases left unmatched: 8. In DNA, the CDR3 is TGTGCCAGCAGTCCCGACAGGGGGGTTCAAGATACGCAGTATTTT. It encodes CASSPDRGVQDTQYF.